The rows below give T cell receptor beta chains drawn from one sample of a study of T-cell memory formation after mild COVID-19. TCRdb re-derived calls from the 5' RACE reads in MiXCR, one entry per CDR3 protein. The sample holds 25,000 to 30,000 distinct CDR3 sequences, approximately 12% seen once. The sample consisted of PBMCs or a T cell subset sorted from them (not recorded which). The receptors originated from an adult woman who had mild COVID-19 (a few samples of this study predate the infection). Cell type and time point are not known. Both conserved end residues are part of each CDR3. Each record gives: clone size, V gene, J gene, D gene, CDR3 DNA, CDR3 protein. D genes are given only for firm matches. Clone sizes are given selectively: once, few, many, or a class where the clone is expanded.

>few|TRBV6-2/TRBV6-3|TRBJ2-7|TRBD2
TGTGCCAGCAGGAACGCCCGACTAGCGGGAGGCCCCCTTGACTCCTACGAGCAGTACTTC
CASRNARLAGGPLDSYEQYF
>many|TRBV20-1|TRBJ2-5|.
TGCAGTGCTAGAGAGGAAGGAGAGACCCAGTACTTC
CSAREEGETQYF
>many|TRBV20-1|TRBJ2-7|TRBD1
TGCAGTGCCCGGACAGGGGAGTTCTACGAGCAGTACTTC
CSARTGEFYEQYF
>many|TRBV7-2|TRBJ2-1|.
TGTGCCAGCAGCTTATCTAACCCGGCGGGCGTTTACAATGAGCAGTTCTTC
CASSLSNPAGVYNEQFF
>many|TRBV2|TRBJ1-1|.
TGTGCCAGCAGTGAAACCCGCCGGGGCACTGAAGCTTTCTTT
CASSETRRGTEAFF
>.|TRBV7-3|TRBJ2-1|TRBD2
TGTGCCAGCAGCCCATTACTAGCGGGGGCGGTGGATGAGCAGTTCTTC
CASSPLLAGAVDEQFF
>medium-sized|TRBV5-1|TRBJ2-2|.
TGCGCCAGCAGCTATCCAGGGGCTGGGAACACCGGGGAGCTGTTTTTT
CASSYPGAGNTGELFF
>many|TRBV30|TRBJ2-2|.
TGTGCCTGGAGTGTAGAGGGAAGGGACACCGGGGAGCTGTTTTTT
CAWSVEGRDTGELFF
>many|TRBV4-1|TRBJ1-5|.
TGCGCCAGCAGCCAAGGTTGGGGGGGGAACCAGCCCCAGCATTTT
CASSQGWGGNQPQHF
>many|TRBV24-1|TRBJ1-1|.
TGTGCCACCAGTGATTTCCTTTTAATGGGGAACACTGAAGCTTTCTTT
CATSDFLLMGNTEAFF
>many|TRBV20-1|TRBJ2-3|TRBD2
TGCAGTGCTAACCCAACCTGGACTAGCGGGAGCACAGATACGCAGTATTTT
CSANPTWTSGSTDTQYF